Sequencing of this T cell receptor (beta chain) was carried out in a study of T cells after yellow fever vaccination. Germline V gives CDR1 SGHRS, CDR2 YFSETQ. CDR3 length: 18 residues. V lost 4 bases to trimming and J lost 2 bases; unmatched junction nucleotides: 15. There are a few counts of this clonotype. By 5'RACE template switching, TCR cDNA was produced, with a universal primer site and UMIs added in the process. TCRdb used MiXCR to reprocess the 5' RACE reads, holding one entry per CDR3 protein. Found here are around 500,000 distinct CDR3 sequences, 20% to 25% of them singletons; the top ten hold about 15%.

Sequenced material: PBMCs, taken about 21 days after the first yellow fever vaccination. The chain recombines TRBV5-1 with TRBJ2-5; 9 nucleotides align to TRBD1. This clonotype was obtained from a man younger than 35 who received the YFV17D yellow fever vaccine. The CDR3 here is CASSRPGTGPIGQETQYF. The CDR3 coding sequence is TGCGCCAGCAGCCGTCCCGGGACAGGGCCGATAGGGCAAGAGACCCAGTACTTC. Combining the CDR3 with reference TRBV5-1 and TRBJ2-5 gives the whole variable domain KAGVTQTPRYLIKTRGQQVTLSCSPISGHRSVSWYQQTPGQGLQFLFEYFSETQRNKGNFPGRFSGRQFSNSRSEMNVSTLELGDSALYLCASSRPGTGPIGQETQYFGPGTRLLVL.